This record covers a single T cell receptor (beta chain). Its antigen is still unknown. This may be a read error: a much more frequent sequence differs by one nucleotide. The data belong to a study of blood T cells in healthy people across ages. Findings of the study overall: Across the age range, TCR beta diversity per million T cells fell in a roughly linear way. Naive T cell percentage strongly correlated with TCR beta diversity. Naive CD4+ cells and diversity were both higher in long-lived donors than in aged donors.

Combining a sample-barcoded 5' primer with a J-beta primer mix, a second PCR ran for roughly 7 to 11 cycles. TCRdb reanalysed the 5' RACE reads using MiXCR and keeps one entry per CDR3 protein. The table shows 600,000 or so distinct CDR3 sequences, with approximately 30% occurring only once. The sequencing input was blood. This TCR was sampled from a woman older than 75 in good health.

The CDR3 protein is CSASAGGPYEQFF. The CDR3, as DNA: TGCAGTGCTAGTGCGGGGGGGCCCTACGAGCAGTTCTTC. The rearrangement uses TRBV20-1 and TRBJ2-1; 9 nucleotides agree with TRBD2. CDR3 length: 13 amino acids. V shed 3 bases, J shed 10 bases, and the junction held 7 bases outside the gene matches. Germline CDR1 is DFQATT and CDR2 is SNEGSKA (reference sequence).